Given below is one T cell receptor beta chain in context. Antigen specificity is unknown. The data derive from a study of blood T cells in healthy people across ages. The germline V gene encodes CDR1 LGHDT and CDR2 YNNKEL (reference sequence). V shed 2 bases and J 8 bases; nucleotides not matched to a gene: 9. This CDR3 region has 15 residues. Primers used in a second PCR of about 6 to 11 cycles were a sample-barcoded 5' primer and a J-beta primer mix. TCRdb analysed the 5' RACE reads with MiXCR anew, one entry per CDR3 protein. The sample lists approximately 800,000 distinct CDR3 sequences, roughly three fifths occurring once. The study, taken as a whole, reports: More naive CD4+ cells and higher diversity were found in long-lived than in aged donors.

This clonotype was sampled from a middle-aged man in good health. The chain uses TRBV3-1 and TRBJ2-1, with TRBD2 identical over 7 bases. The source material was blood. CDR3 sequence reads: CASSQFGLGGDEQFF. In nucleotides, the CDR3 is TGTGCCAGCAGCCAATTTGGACTAGGAGGCGATGAGCAGTTCTTC.